The present TCR beta chain was sequenced within a study of blood T cell repertoires in COVID-19. The overall study: COVID-19 samples collected from the United States, Italy and Spain covered acute and convalescent phases. Nucleic acid was either cDNA or gDNA, and it came from T cells, B-cell-depleted T cells, or PBMCs.

In the original workflow: Scientists estimated how many nucleated cells there were by amplifying reference gene primers. Libraries were prepared by immunoSEQ multiplex PCR; TCRdb keeps only in-frame clonotypes and omits some of them. The D gene and trimming were derived from the DNA, and the V and J assignments and clone size from that table. Of 180,000 or so clones in the sample, over 75% were seen once. This CDR3 is built from 15 residues. Germline V gives CDR1 SGHVS, CDR2 FQNEAQ. Trimming removed 1 base from V and 4 bases from J; junction bases left unmatched: 4. This clonotype was obtained from a woman of 80 years or more with acute or convalescent COVID-19. The source material was peripheral blood. This chain links TRBV7-8 with TRBJ1-2, with TRBD1 identical over 9 bases. The CDR3 sequence is CASSLEDRGGYGYTF. CDR3 bases: TGTGCCAGCAGCTTAGAGGACAGGGGCGGCTATGGCTACACCTTC. The whole variable domain, filled in from reference TRBV7-8 and TRBJ1-2, reads GAGVSQSPRYKVAKRGQDVALRCDPISGHVSLFWYQQALGQGPEFLTYFQNEAQLDKSGLPSDRFFAERPEGSVSTLKIQRTQQEDSAVYLCASSLEDRGGYGYTFGSGTRLTVV.